This record concerns one T cell receptor (beta chain) sequence. Its antigen is not known. V trimming: 8 bases; J trimming: 2 bases; junction bases outside the gene matches: 6. CDR1 and CDR2 from the germline V gene are SNHLY and FYNNEI. The CDR3 runs 14 residues. This record belongs to a study of CD8 T cells in ankylosing spondylitis. Study results and limitations: Several of the motif variants were reported before in synovial fluid and blood from reactive arthritis. Characteristic, it appeared, of ankylosing spondylitis blood was a TCR beta motif of several highly homologous variants. Disease-linked clones bore a CD8+ phenotype, appearing relatively rarely in peripheral blood. Reports say disease-linked clones showed up significantly more in matched ankylosing spondylitis synovial fluid.

It was by quantitative 5'-RACE with molecular barcodes that TCR beta libraries were made. MiXCR, applied by TCRdb to the 5' RACE reads, yields one record per CDR3 protein. The sample yields hundreds of thousands of distinct CDR3 sequences, 25% to 30% seen once. The TCR was taken from a male donor with ankylosing spondylitis. The chain couples TRBV2 to TRBJ2-1; 7 positions agree with TRBD1. The sample comprised blood, either unsorted or a sorted T cell fraction (not recorded which). This CDR3 is CASGRGGPYNEQFF. Written as DNA, the CDR3 is TGTGCCAGCGGGCGAGGGGGCCCCTACAATGAGCAGTTCTTC. The entire variable domain, with the rest obtained from reference TRBV2 and TRBJ2-1, is as follows: EPEVTQTPSHQVTQMGQEVILRCVPISNHLYFYWYRQILGQKVEFLVSFYNNEISEKSEIFDDQFSVERPDGSNFTLKIRSTKLEDSAMYFCASGRGGPYNEQFFGPGTRLTVL.